A single TCR beta chain is shown here with its context. Its antigen target is currently unknown. Base qualities are not at hand, and no much larger clone is one base apart. The sample's time point, from its label and the paper: week 5, during vaccination. Each vaccine dose, consisting of 300 ug of a 20-mer mutant IDH1 peptide in Montanide, was administered subcutaneously with topical imiquimod. All donors had newly diagnosed IDH1-mutant astrocytomas of WHO grade 3 or 4 that showed loss of nuclear ATRX. The samples were drawn from NOA16, a multicentre, single-arm, open-label phase I trial in Germany that tested a mutant IDH1 peptide vaccine in humans for the first time. The DNeasy Blood and Tissue Kit was used to extract genomic DNA from EDTA blood for TCRB sequencing. These data come from a study of a mutant IDH1 vaccine in newly diagnosed glioma (dated by TCRdb to the early 2020s). With regard to the full study: Eight vaccinations were administered to patients in weeks 1, 3, 5, 7, 11, 15, 19 and 23, corresponding to visits V03 through V10. Vaccination was initiated 4-6 weeks after radiotherapy alone, or concurrently with temozolomide cycles in the chemotherapy-containing groups. Of the 30 or so patients who were treated, about 62% were male and about 40% were female, and the mean age was around 41 years. Before enrollment, patients had received standard therapy of radiotherapy alone, temozolomide alone, or radiochemotherapy with temozolomide; most received the combination. Peripheral blood was collected at six visits: V03 (baseline), V05, V07, V10, V12 and V13. Longitudinal TCRB deep sequencing was performed for around 23 treated patients wherever samples were available for exploratory analyses.

Results the study describes overall, beyond this receptor: According to the authors, sample limitations meant that analyses of patient blood samples could not be reproduced. Pseudoprogression appeared unrelated to alterations in the top peripheral T cell clonotypes detected by TCRB sequencing. Immune responses induced by the vaccine were seen in around 93% of patients across multiple MHC alleles. Selection of PBMC samples for TCRB deep sequencing was based on availability.

The library came from the immunoSEQ multiplex PCR assay. Following the manufacturer's protocol, the hsTCRB Kit was used to amplify rearranged TCR beta chain sequences. Sequencing of TCRB libraries was carried out on an Illumina MiSeq. The source study handled its data this way. The proprietary platform of the kit vendor was used for demultiplexing, trimming and gene mapping. TCRdb's version of the immuneACCESS table is confined to in-frame rearrangements and falls short of the full clone set. An unresolved V gene accounts for under half of the shortfall where checked; the remainder is of unknown origin. That table is the source of V, J and clone size, and D and trimming were worked out from the DNA. The sample table contains about 26,000 clones; only one count was recorded for roughly 84% of them. The top ten constitute roughly 6.6% of the sample. The CDR3 starts with the cysteine, ends with the phenylalanine, and has 16 residues. CDR3 DNA only is kept here, 48 bases in frame from base 1. Deletion took 0 bases off V and 0 bases off J, with a span of 9 bases between the germline ends. The germline V gene encodes CDR1 SGHDN and CDR2 FVKESK.

The chain joins TRBV14 to TRBJ2-1; a tentative D match to TRBD2 spans 5 bases. The sample was PBMCs, taken from a glioma patient whose treatment included an IDH1 peptide vaccine. This receptor was taken from a man aged 40-50 years with glioma. Some clones in this sample may be carry-over from other donors' samples. The DNA reads TGTGCCAGCAGCCAAGATCGACTATTCTCCTACAATGAGCAGTTCTTC. This codes for CASSQDRLFSYNEQFF.